This T cell receptor (beta chain) was found in a study of blood T cell repertoires in COVID-19. Study overall: Both acute and convalescent COVID-19 samples were obtained from the United States, Italy and Spain. Sources were T cells, B-cell-depleted T cells, or PBMCs; the material itself was cDNA or gDNA.

Per the authors' pipeline: Reference gene primer amplification gave estimated nucleated cell counts. Clones were sequenced by immunoSEQ multiplex PCR, and TCRdb holds only the in-frame ones, with some missing. Clone size and the V and J calls come from that table; the DNA yielded D and trimming. The sample consists of roughly 500,000 clones, approximately 89% of them appearing once. Enrolled during active infection, Seattle patients were then followed longitudinally. V was shortened by 1 base and J by 0 bases, with 7 bases between the two germline ends. From germline, CDR1 is LGHDT and CDR2 YNNKEL (reference sequence). The CDR3 contains 15 residues. This clone was counted only a few times.

The chain carries TRBV3-1 (or the pseudogene TRBV3-2) and TRBJ2-1; perhaps TRBD1 as D (6 bases). The material sequenced was peripheral blood. This receptor was identified in a young man with COVID-19, enrolled during active disease. CDR3 region: CASSQGGPSYNEQFF. The CDR3 region has the DNA TGTGCCAGCAGCCAAGGGGGGCCCTCCTACAATGAGCAGTTCTTC.